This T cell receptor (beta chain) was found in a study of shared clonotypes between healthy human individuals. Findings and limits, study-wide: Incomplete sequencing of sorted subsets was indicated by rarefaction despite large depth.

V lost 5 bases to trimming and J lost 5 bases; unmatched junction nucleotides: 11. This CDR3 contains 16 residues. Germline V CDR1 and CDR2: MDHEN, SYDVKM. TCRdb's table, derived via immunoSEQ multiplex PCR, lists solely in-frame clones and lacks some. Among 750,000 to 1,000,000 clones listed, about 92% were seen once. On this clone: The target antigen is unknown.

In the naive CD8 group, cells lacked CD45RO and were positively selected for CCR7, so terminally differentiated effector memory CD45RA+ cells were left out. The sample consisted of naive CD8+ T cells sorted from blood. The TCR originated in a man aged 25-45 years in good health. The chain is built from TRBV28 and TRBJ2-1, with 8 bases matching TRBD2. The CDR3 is CASSNPRGLGHNEQFF. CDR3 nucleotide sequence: TGTGCCAGCAGTAACCCTAGGGGACTAGGTCACAATGAGCAGTTCTTC.